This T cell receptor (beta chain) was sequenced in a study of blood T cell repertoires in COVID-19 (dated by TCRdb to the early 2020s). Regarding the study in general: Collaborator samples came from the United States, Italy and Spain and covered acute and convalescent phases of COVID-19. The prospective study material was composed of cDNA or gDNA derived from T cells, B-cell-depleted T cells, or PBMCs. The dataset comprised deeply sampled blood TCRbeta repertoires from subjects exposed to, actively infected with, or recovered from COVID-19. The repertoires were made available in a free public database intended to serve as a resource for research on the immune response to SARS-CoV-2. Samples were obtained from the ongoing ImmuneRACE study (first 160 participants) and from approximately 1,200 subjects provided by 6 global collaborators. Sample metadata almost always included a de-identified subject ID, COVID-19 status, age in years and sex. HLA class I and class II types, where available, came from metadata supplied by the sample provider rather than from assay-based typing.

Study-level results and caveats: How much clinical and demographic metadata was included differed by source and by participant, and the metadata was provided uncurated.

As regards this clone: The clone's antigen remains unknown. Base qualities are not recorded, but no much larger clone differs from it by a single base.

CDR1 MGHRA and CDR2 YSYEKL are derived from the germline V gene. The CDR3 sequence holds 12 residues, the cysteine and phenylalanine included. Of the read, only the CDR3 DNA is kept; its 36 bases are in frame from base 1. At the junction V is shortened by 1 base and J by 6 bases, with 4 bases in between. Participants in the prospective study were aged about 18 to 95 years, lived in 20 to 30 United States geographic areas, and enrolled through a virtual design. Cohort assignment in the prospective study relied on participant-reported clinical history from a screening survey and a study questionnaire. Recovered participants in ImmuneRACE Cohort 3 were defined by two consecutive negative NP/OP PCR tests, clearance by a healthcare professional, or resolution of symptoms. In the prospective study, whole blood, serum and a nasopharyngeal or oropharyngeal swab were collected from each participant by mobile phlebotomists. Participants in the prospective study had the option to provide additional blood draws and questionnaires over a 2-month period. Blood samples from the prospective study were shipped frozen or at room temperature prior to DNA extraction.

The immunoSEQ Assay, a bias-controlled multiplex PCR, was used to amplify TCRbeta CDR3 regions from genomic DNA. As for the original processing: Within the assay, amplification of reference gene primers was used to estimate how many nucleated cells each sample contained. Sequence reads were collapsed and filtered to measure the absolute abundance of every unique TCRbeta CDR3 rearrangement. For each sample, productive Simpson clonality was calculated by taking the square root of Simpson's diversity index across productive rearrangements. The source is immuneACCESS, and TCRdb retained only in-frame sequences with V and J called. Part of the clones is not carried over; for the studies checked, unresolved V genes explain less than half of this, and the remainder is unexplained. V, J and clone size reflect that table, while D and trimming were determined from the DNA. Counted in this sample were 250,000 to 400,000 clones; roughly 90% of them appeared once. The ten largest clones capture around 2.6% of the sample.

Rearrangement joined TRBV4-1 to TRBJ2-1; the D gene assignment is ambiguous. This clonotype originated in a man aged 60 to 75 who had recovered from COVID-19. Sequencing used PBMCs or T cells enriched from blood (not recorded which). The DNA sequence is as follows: TGCGCCAGCAGCCAAGGGCCCAATGAGCAGTTCTTC. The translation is CASSQGPNEQFF.